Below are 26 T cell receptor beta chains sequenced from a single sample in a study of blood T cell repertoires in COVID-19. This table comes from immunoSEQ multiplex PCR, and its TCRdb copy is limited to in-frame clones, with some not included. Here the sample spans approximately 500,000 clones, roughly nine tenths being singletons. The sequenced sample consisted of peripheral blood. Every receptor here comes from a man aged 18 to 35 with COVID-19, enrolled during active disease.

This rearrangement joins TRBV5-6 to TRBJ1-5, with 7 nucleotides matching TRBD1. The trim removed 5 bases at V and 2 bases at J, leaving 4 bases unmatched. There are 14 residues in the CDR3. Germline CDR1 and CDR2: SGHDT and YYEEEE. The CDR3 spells CASSFTGGNQPQHF. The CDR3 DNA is TGTGCCAGCAGTTTCACAGGGGGCAATCAGCCCCAGCATTTT.

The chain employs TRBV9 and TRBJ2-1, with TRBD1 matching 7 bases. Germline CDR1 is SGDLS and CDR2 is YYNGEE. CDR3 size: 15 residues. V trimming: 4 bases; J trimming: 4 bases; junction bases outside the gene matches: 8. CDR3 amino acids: CASSPLGGGYNEQFF. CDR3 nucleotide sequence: TGTGCCAGCAGCCCCCTAGGGGGCGGATACAATGAGCAGTTCTTC.

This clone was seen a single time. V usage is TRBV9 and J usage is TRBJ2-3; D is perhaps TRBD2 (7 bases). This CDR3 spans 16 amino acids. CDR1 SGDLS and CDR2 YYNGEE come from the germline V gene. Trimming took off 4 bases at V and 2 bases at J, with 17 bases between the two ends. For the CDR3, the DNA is TGTGCCAGCAGCCCCACGGGGGGCCTCAACACAGATACGCAGTATTTT. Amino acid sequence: CASSPTGGLNTDTQYF.

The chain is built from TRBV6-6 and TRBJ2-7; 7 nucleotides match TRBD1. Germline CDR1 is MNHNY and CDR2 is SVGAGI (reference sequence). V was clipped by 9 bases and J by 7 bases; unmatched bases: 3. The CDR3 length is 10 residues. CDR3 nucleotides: TGTGCCAGGAGCAGGGGGGAGCAGTACTTC. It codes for CARSRGEQYF.

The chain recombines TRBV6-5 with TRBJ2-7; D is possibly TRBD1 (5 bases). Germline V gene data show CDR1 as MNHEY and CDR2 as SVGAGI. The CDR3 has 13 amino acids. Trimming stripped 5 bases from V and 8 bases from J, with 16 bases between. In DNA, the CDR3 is TGTGCCAGCAGTAAATCAGGGTTAGGCAAGCAGTACTTC. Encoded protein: CASSKSGLGKQYF.

In DNA, the CDR3 is TGTGCCAGCAACGGGGGGCGGACTGGTGGAGATACGCAGTATTTT. The encoded protein is CASNGGRTGGDTQYF. The rearrangement links TRBV2 to TRBJ2-3; TRBD2 is a possible D gene (7 bases). The V end lost 7 bases, the J end lost 5 bases, and 19 bases lay between the germline ends. The length of the CDR3 is 15 residues. The germline V gene has CDR1 SNHLY and CDR2 FYNNEI.

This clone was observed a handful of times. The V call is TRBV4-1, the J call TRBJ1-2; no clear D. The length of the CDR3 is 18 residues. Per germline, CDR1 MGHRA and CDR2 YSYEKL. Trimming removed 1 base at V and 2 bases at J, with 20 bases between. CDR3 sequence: CASSQGIRSAGKNYGYTF. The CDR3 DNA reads TGCGCCAGCAGCCAAGGAATCCGTTCAGCAGGAAAAAACTATGGCTACACCTTC.

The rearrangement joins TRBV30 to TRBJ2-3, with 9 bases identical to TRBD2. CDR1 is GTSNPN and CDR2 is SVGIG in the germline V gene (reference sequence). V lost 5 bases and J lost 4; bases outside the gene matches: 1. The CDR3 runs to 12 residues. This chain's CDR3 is CAWAGGPDTQYF. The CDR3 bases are TGTGCCTGGGCGGGAGGGCCAGATACGCAGTATTTT.

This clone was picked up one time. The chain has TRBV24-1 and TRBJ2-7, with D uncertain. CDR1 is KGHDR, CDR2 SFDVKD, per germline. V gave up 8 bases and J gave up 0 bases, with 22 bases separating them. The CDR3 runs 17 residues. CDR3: CATIILRTQTCSYEQYF. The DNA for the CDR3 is TGTGCCACCATTATCCTACGAACTCAGACTTGCTCCTACGAGCAGTACTTC.

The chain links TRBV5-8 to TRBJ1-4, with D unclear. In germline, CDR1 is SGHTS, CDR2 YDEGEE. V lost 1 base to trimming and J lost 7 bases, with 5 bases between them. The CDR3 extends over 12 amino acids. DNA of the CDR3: TGTGCCAGCAGCTTGATCGGTGAAAAACTGTTTTTT. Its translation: CASSLIGEKLFF.

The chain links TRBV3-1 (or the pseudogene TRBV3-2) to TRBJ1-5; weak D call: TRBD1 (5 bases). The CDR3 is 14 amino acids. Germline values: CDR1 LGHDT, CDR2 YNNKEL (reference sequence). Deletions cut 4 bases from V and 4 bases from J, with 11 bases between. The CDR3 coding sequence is TGTGCCAGCAGCCGAGACAGTTGGAATCAGCCCCAGCATTTT. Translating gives CASSRDSWNQPQHF.

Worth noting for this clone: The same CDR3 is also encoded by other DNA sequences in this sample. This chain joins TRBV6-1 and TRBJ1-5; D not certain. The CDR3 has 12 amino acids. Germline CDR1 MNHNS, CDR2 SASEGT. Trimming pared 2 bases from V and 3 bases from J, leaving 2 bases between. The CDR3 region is CASSEYNQPQHF. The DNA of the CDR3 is TGTGCCAGCAGTGAATACAATCAGCCCCAGCATTTT.

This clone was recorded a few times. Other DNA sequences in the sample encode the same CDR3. As DNA, the CDR3 is TGTGCCAGCAGTTACCGTGGGGGGTACGAGCAGTACTTC. This translates into CASSYRGGYEQYF. The chain joins TRBV6-5 to TRBJ2-7, with D possibly TRBD2 on 6 matching bases. V lost 2 bases to trimming and J lost 4 bases, with 9 bases between them. The CDR3 runs to 13 residues. Germline V CDR1 and CDR2: MNHEY, SVGAGI.

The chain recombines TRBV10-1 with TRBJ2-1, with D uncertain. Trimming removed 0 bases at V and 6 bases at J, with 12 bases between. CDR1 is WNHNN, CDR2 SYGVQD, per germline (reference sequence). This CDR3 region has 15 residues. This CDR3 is CASSESISGPNEQFF. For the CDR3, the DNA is TGCGCCAGCAGTGAGTCGATTTCGGGTCCCAATGAGCAGTTCTTC.

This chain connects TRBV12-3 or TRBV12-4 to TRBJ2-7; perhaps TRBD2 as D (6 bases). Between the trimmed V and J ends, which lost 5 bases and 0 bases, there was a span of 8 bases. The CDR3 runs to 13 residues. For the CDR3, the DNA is TGTGCCAGCAGTCCGGGACTCTCCTACGAGCAGTACTTC. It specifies CASSPGLSYEQYF.

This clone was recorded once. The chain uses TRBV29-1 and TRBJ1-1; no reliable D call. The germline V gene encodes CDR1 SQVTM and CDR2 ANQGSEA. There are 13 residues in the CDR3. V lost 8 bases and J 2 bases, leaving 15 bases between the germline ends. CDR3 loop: CSTEVLLNTEAFF. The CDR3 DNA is TGCAGCACCGAGGTCTTGCTAAACACTGAAGCTTTCTTT.

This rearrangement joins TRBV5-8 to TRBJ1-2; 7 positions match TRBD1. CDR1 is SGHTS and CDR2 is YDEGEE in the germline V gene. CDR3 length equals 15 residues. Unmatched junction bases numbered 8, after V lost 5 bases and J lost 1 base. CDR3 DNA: TGTGCCAGCAGATTCGGGACAGCGCTTAACTATGGCTACACCTTC. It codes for CASRFGTALNYGYTF. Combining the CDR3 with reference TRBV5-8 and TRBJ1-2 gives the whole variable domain EAGVTQSPTHLIKTRGQQATLRCSPISGHTSVYWYQQALGLGLQFLLWYDEGEERNRGNFPPRFSGRQFPNYSSELNVNALELEDSALYLCASRFGTALNYGYTFGSGTRLTVV.

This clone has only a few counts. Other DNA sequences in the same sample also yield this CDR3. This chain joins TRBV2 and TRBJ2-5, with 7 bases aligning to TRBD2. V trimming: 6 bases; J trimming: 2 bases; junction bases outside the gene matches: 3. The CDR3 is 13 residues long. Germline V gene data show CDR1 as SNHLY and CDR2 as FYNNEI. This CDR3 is CASRSGGQETQYF. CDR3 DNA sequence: TGTGCCAGCAGGTCGGGGGGACAAGAGACCCAGTACTTC.

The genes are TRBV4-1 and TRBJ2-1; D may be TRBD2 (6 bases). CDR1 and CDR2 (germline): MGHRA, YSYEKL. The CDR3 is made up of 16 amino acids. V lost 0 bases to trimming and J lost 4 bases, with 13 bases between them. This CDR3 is CASSQDFASEYNEQFF. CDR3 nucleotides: TGCGCCAGCAGCCAAGATTTCGCTAGCGAATACAATGAGCAGTTCTTC.

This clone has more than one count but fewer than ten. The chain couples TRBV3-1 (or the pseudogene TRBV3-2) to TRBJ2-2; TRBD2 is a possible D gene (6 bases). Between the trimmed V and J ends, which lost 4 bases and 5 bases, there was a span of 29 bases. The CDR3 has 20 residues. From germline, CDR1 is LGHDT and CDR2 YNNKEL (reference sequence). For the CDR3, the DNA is TGTGCCAGCAGCCTACCTCCAGTCCGCGGGAACCAGGAGGAGACCGGGGAGCTGTTTTTT. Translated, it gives CASSLPPVRGNQEETGELFF.

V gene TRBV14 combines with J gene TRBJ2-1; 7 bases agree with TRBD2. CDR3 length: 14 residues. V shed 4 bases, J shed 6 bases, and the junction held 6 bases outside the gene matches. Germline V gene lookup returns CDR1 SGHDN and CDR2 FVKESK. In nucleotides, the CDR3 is TGTGCCAGCAGCCCTCTGGGGAGGGCCAATGAGCAGTTCTTC. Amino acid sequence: CASSPLGRANEQFF. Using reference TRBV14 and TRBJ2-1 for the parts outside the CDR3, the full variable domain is EAGVTQFPSHSVIEKGQTVTLRCDPISGHDNLYWYRRVMGKEIKFLLHFVKESKQDESGMPNNRFLAERTGGTYSTLKVQPAELEDSGVYFCASSPLGRANEQFFGPGTRLTVL.

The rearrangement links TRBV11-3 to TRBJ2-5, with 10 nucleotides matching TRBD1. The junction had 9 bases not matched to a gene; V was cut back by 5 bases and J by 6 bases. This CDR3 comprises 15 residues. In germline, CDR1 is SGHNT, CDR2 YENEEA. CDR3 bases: TGTGCCAGCAGCCTAGGACAGGGGGAAAGGAAGACCCAGTACTTC. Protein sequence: CASSLGQGERKTQYF.

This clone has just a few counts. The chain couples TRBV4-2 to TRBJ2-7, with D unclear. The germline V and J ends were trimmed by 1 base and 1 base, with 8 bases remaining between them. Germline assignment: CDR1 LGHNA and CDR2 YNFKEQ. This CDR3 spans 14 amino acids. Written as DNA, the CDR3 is TGTGCCAGCAGCCAAGGAGCGTTGTCCTACGAGCAGTACTTC. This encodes CASSQGALSYEQYF.

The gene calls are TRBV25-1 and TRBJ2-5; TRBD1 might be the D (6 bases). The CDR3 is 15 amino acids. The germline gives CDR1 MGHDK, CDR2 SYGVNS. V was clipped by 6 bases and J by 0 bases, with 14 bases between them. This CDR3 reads CASSGPGGDQETQYF. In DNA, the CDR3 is TGTGCCAGCAGCGGCCCTGGGGGCGACCAAGAGACCCAGTACTTC.

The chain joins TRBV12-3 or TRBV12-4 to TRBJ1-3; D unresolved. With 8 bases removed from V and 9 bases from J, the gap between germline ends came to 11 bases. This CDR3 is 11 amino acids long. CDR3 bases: TGTGCCAGCCCCCCTACGGGCACCATATATTTT. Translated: CASPPTGTIYF.

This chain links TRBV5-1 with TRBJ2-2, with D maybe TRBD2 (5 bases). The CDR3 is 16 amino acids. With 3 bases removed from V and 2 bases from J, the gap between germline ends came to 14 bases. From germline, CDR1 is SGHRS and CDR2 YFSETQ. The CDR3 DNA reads TGCGCCAGCAGCTCGGACTGGATTCAAAACACCGGGGAGCTGTTTTTT. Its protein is CASSSDWIQNTGELFF.